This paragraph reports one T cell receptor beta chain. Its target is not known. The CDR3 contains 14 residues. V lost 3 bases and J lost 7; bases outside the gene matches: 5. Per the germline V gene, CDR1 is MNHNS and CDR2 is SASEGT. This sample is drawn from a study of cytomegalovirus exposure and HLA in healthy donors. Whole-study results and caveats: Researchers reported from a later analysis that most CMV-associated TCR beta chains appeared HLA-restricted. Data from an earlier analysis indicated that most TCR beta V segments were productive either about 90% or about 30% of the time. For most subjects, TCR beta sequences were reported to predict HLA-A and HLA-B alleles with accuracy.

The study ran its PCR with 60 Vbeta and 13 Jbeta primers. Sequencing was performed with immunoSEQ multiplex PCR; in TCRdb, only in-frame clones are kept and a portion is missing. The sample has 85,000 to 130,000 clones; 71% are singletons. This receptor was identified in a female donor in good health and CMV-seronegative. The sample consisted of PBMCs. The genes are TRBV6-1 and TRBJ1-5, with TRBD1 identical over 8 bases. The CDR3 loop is CASSDGQGGQPQHF. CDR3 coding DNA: TGTGCCAGCAGTGATGGACAGGGCGGGCAGCCCCAGCATTTT.